The 9 T cell receptor beta chains listed next were all sequenced from one sample in a study of early T cells in non-severe SARS-CoV-2 infection. TCRdb analysed the 5' RACE reads with MiXCR anew, one entry per CDR3 protein. The sample includes approximately 77,000 distinct CDR3 sequences, over 9.5% of them seen just once. The sequencing sample was made of whole blood. All receptors come from an adult who was a healthcare worker with PCR-confirmed SARS-CoV-2 infection or an uninfected control (not recorded which).

This clonotype was observed a handful of times. V and J are TRBV6-1 and TRBJ2-2; no firm D call. V lost 3 bases and J 2 bases, leaving 10 bases between the germline ends. The germline V gene encodes CDR1 MNHNS and CDR2 SASEGT. CDR3 length equals 15 residues. The CDR3 DNA follows: TGTGCCAGCAGTGAGGTACCGAAAAACACCGGGGAGCTGTTTTTT. Its translation: CASSEVPKNTGELFF.

This clonotype was seen a single time. This chain uses TRBV5-1 with TRBJ2-7, with D perhaps given as TRBD1 or TRBD2 (5 bases each). With 4 bases removed from V and 3 bases from J, the gap between germline ends came to 17 bases. Germline values: CDR1 SGHRS, CDR2 YFSETQ. The CDR3 covers 15 residues. The CDR3: CASSLGTAPGYEQYF. Here the CDR3 DNA reads TGCGCCAGCAGCCTCGGGACCGCACCCGGCTACGAGCAGTACTTC.

This clonotype has only a few counts. The chain is built from TRBV3-1 and TRBJ1-1; tentative D call: TRBD1 (6 bases). Germline CDR1 reads LGHDT; CDR2 reads YNNKEL (reference sequence). V was shortened by 0 bases and J by 6 bases, with 17 bases between the two germline ends. This CDR3 contains 16 residues. CDR3: CASSQDGGARIAEAFF. The CDR3 bases are TGTGCCAGCAGCCAAGACGGGGGGGCGCGCATCGCTGAAGCTTTCTTT.

This clonotype occurred a few times. This chain links TRBV6-4 with TRBJ1-5, with 7 nucleotides matching TRBD1. Germline V gene sequence: CDR1 MRHNA, CDR2 SNTAGT. V lost 2 bases, J lost 2 bases, and 15 bases stayed unmatched. This CDR3 contains 19 residues. CDR3 sequence reads: CASSDTQDRDRMGNQPQHF. CDR3 coding DNA: TGTGCCAGCAGTGACACCCAAGACAGGGATCGGATGGGCAATCAGCCCCAGCATTTT.

CDR3 region: CASSQERRDHYGYTF. CDR3 bases: TGTGCCAGCAGCCAAGAGAGGAGGGACCACTATGGCTACACCTTC. The chain links TRBV14 to TRBJ1-2, with a weak D call TRBD1 (5 bases). The CDR3 contains 15 residues. Germline loops: CDR1 SGHDN, CDR2 FVKESK. Trimming took off 0 bases at V and 3 bases at J, with 11 bases between the two ends.

The J gene is TRBJ1-1, the V gene TRBV28, with a possible D match to TRBD1 (5 bases). Trimming removed 7 bases at V and 0 bases at J, with 21 bases between. This CDR3 region has 17 residues. CDR1 is MDHEN and CDR2 is SYDVKM in the germline V gene. CDR3 bases: TGTGCCAGCACCGGGTCCCTAGGCCAGGACATGAACACTGAAGCTTTCTTT. It is translated as CASTGSLGQDMNTEAFF.

Ten or more counts support this clonotype. V and J are TRBV28 and TRBJ2-3; D is unclear. The CDR3 is 12 amino acids. Trimming stripped 6 bases from V and 7 bases from J, with 11 bases between. The germline gives CDR1 MDHEN, CDR2 SYDVKM. The CDR3 loop reads CASSPLSYTQYF. CDR3 DNA: TGTGCCAGCAGCCCCTTAAGCTATACGCAGTATTTT. Filled out from reference TRBV28 and TRBJ2-3, the complete variable domain reads DVKVTQSSRYLVKRTGEKVFLECVQDMDHENMFWYRQDPGLGLRLIYFSYDVKMKEKGDIPEGYSVSREKKERFSLILESASTNQTSMYLCASSPLSYTQYFGPGTRLTVL.

This clonotype showed up many times. The rearrangement links TRBV7-8 to TRBJ2-3; no clear D gene. V was cut by 6 bases and J by 4 bases, with 11 bases left in between. CDR1 and CDR2 (germline): SGHVS, FQNEAQ. The CDR3 contains 13 residues. CDR3 protein: CASRPLVSDTQYF. Written as DNA, the CDR3 is TGTGCCAGCAGGCCCCTAGTTTCAGATACGCAGTATTTT.

The table lists this clonotype with many counts. The rearrangement joins TRBV29-1 to TRBJ2-5; D gene unclear. This CDR3 has 15 amino acids. The V gene's germline CDR1 is SQVTM and CDR2 ANQGSEA. V gave up 3 bases and J gave up 5 bases, with 19 bases separating them. The CDR3 DNA reads TGCAGCGTTGATTTGTTGCGGAGCGTAGTCGAGACCCAGTACTTC. It yields the protein CSVDLLRSVVETQYF.